This TCR beta chain was identified in a study of CD8+ T cells in alopecia areata. Overall study: Percent affected scalp area, the SALT score, rated treated patients' severity. Broader study findings: Tofacitinib significantly lowered scalp clonality and expanded CD8+ clones among the top 100.

TCR sequencing used cDNA made by reverse transcription of extracted RNA. Sequencing used immunoSEQ multiplex PCR; TCRdb keeps in-frame clones, though not all of them. Altogether 150,000 to 200,000 clones are present, about 60% being singletons, with the ten largest covering roughly an eighth. As to this clone: The target antigen is unknown.

The treatment was: oral pan-JAK inhibitor, 5-10 mg twice daily. The CDR3 sequence is 11 residues long. Per the germline V gene, CDR1 is DFQATT and CDR2 is SNEGSKA (reference sequence). The V and J ends lost 5 bases and 5 bases respectively, with 9 bases between them. Sequencing used CD8+ T cells sorted from blood, obtained at week 24, from a patient treated with tofacitinib. The sequence was collected from a human donor with alopecia areata. The chain is built from TRBV20-1 and TRBJ1-1; D gene unclear. DNA of the CDR3: TGCAGTGCTCGGGAGACTACTGAAGCTTTCTTT. It encodes CSARETTEAFF.